This TCR beta chain was sequenced during a study of shared clonotypes between healthy human individuals (dated by TCRdb to 2018 to 2021). The study in broad terms: Three men and two women, aged 18 to 49 years, made up the cohort. For each donor, CD4 naive and CD4 memory were each given three plates, CD8 naive was given two plates, and CD8 memory was given one plate. The study deeply sequenced blood TCR repertoires of 5 or 6 healthy adults to estimate repertoire size and the extent of clonotype sharing between individuals. Per donor, leukapheresis produced somewhere between about 0.9 and 9.5 billion PBMCs. Different laboratories and diverse techniques were used to prepare libraries and sequence TCR repertoires, to increase sequencing depth and limit assay-specific biases. The investigation overall reported the following: Based on pairwise subsampling, the degree of clonotype sharing among donors was expected to be affected by sequencing depth. Higher generation probabilities were observed for clonotypes shared by all four sorted-subset donors than for non-shared clonotypes. The genetic and exposure-history diversity represented was limited by the small number of donors. Rarefaction of sorted-subset datasets indicated incomplete sequencing despite the large sequencing depth. Naive subsets generally had larger estimated clonotype richness than memory subsets. Across four donors, approximately 5% of naive CD4, roughly 3.4% of naive CD8, 2.3% of memory CD4, and 0.4% to 0.45% of memory CD8 clonotypes were shared. Sampling was restricted to blood, and TCR repertoires in tissue are likely to differ from TCR repertoires in blood.

Healthy HIV-negative adults with no recently reported acute infections or vaccinations were included as donors. All donors were Caucasian adults living in Nashville, Tennessee, USA. CD4+ T cells were enriched by magnetic negative selection; naive cells were then positively selected on CD45RA, and the negative fraction formed the memory subset. Blood was obtained by leukapheresis, after which PBMCs were separated by Ficoll-Histopaque density gradient centrifugation and cryopreserved in liquid nitrogen vapor phase. Analytical flow cytometry was used to check the purity and quantity of every magnetically sorted T cell population. Genomic DNA was isolated from each sorted fraction and quantified by UV absorbance on a Nanodrop 2000c. The CDR3 has 21 amino acids, counting the end cysteine and phenylalanine. The CDR3 DNA has 63 bases and is translated from base 1. TCR CDR3 regions were amplified from genomic DNA by multiplex PCR using the deep immunoSEQ assay. Extracted genomic DNA from each cell subset was spread evenly across all wells of several immunoSEQ 96-well plates, with each plate serving as a replicate. Each replicate PCR for sorted subsets received roughly 200 ng genomic DNA, equal to about 30,000 T cell genomes. Purified libraries were measured with a Qubit 3.0 fluorometer, size-checked on a Bioanalyzer 2100, and measured again with the KAPA Library Quantification kit. Each immunoSEQ 96-well plate was sequenced on its own single-read 150-cycle Illumina NextSeq 550 flow cell. Under the source paper's analysis protocol: The immunoSEQ output contained only junctional sequences without quality scores, so filtering could not match that applied to full-length reads. To assign V/J genes and CDR3, sequences were annotated against IMGT germline references using PyIR, a Python wrapper for IgBLAST v1.9. Any read was removed if the V/J assignment was weak (E-value above 1e-6), the CDR3 was missing, or the read contained stop codons, out-of-frame junctions, or ambiguous translated residues. V3J clonotypes were defined as sequences sharing an identical inferred V gene, J gene, and CDR3 amino acid sequence. Percentage overlap between repertoires was calculated by dividing the number of shared unique clonotypes by the size of the smaller repertoire. Richness of each repertoire was evaluated using RTK rarefaction, the Chao1 estimator, and Recon v2.1 estimates of unobserved clonotypes. For all TCRbeta clonotypes obtained by the gDNA method from four donors, generation probabilities were computed with OLGA. What TCRdb holds here is the immuneACCESS table cut down to in-frame rearrangements. Part of the clones is not present; checked against another copy, under half of the missing clones reflect an unresolved V gene, and the others are unexplained. V and J calls and clone size are copied from that table; D and trimming were computed from the DNA. The sample table records roughly 1.5 million clones; 95% to 99% of these occur just once. The ten largest clonotypes hold about 0.45% of the sample.

In the case of this clone: Its antigen is still unknown. Per-base qualities were not stored, and no clone one base away is much larger.

The sequence was collected from a man aged 25-45 years in good health. The sequenced sample was naive CD4+ T cells sorted from blood. The cell subset or site label for this specimen denotes: CD45RA+ positively selected. Recombination connected TRBV1 to TRBJ1-5; TRBD1, the table's D call, lacks a check against the DNA. TRBV1 is noted as a pseudogene. The bases read TGCACCAGCAGCCAATCCCTCCCCCGAGGGGACAGGGGATATAGCAATCAGCCCCAGCATTTT. Translated, this is CTSSQSLPRGDRGYSNQPQHF.